The 26 T cell receptor beta chains below come from one sample, sequenced in a study of T cell responses to AZD1222 COVID-19 vaccine. The data were produced by immunoSEQ multiplex PCR, yet TCRdb's version contains in-frame clones alone and is incomplete. The sample has 200,000 or so clones; 80% to 95% are singletons. The sample was peripheral blood, taken on day 0 of AZD1222 vaccination. These receptors came from an adult in good health.

The chain employs TRBV11-2 and TRBJ1-2; the match to TRBD1 covers 9 bases. The trim removed 5 bases at V and 0 bases at J, leaving 13 bases unmatched. CDR3 length: 18 amino acids. CDR1 and CDR2 (germline): SGHAT, FQNNGV. CDR3 DNA sequence: TGTGCCAGCAGCCCCAACCCGGGACAGGGTAGAGCTAACTATGGCTACACCTTC. Translated, it gives CASSPNPGQGRANYGYTF.

The V call is TRBV7-6, the J call TRBJ1-1; D is uncertain. The CDR3 is 15 amino acids. Germline CDR1 reads SGHVS; CDR2 reads FNYEAQ. V was shortened by 0 bases and J by 4 bases, with 12 bases between the two germline ends. This CDR3 is CASSLAEAEGTEAFF. The CDR3 DNA sequence: TGTGCCAGCAGCTTAGCGGAAGCCGAGGGCACTGAAGCTTTCTTT. The entire variable domain, with the rest obtained from reference TRBV7-6 and TRBJ1-1, is as follows: GAGVSQSPRYKVTKRGQDVALRCDPISGHVSLYWYRQALGQGPEFLTYFNYEAQQDKSGLPNDRFSAERPEGSISTLTIQRTEQRDSAMYRCASSLAEAEGTEAFFGQGTRLTVV.

V is TRBV7-2 and J is TRBJ1-5; D gene uncertain. The V end lost 1 base, the J end lost 0 bases, and 7 bases lay between the germline ends. Germline assignment: CDR1 SGHTA and CDR2 FQGNSA. The CDR3 is 15 residues long. DNA of the CDR3: TGTGCCAGCAGCTTAGTGACATATAGCAATCAGCCCCAGCATTTT. Its protein product is CASSLVTYSNQPQHF.

The chain is built from TRBV7-9 and TRBJ1-2; D is unclear. Trimming shortened V by 0 bases and J by 4 bases, and 12 bases separated the two germline ends. Looked up from germline, CDR1 is SEHNR and CDR2 is FQNEAQ (reference sequence). This CDR3 has 15 amino acids. CDR3 nucleotide sequence: TGTGCCAGCAGCTTAGCGCTTAGGCAGGTCTATGGCTACACCTTC. Translating gives CASSLALRQVYGYTF.

The chain links TRBV11-2 to TRBJ1-1, with D hard to call. V lost 1 base and J 8 bases, leaving 11 bases between the germline ends. Germline V gives CDR1 SGHAT, CDR2 FQNNGV. The CDR3 length is 13 residues. The CDR3 nucleotides are TGTGCCAGCAGCTTAGGGCCCTTATCGGAAGCTTTCTTT. This gives the protein CASSLGPLSEAFF.

The rearrangement joins TRBV19 to TRBJ2-2; unclear D gene. CDR1 LNHDA and CDR2 SQIVND come from the germline V gene (reference sequence). V was shortened by 7 bases and J by 4 bases, with 19 bases between the two germline ends. This CDR3 comprises 16 residues. The CDR3 DNA follows: TGTGCCAGTAAGGCCCCCCTGCGGTACCCCACCGGGGAGCTGTTTTTT. It translates to CASKAPLRYPTGELFF.

The chain joins TRBV30 to TRBJ2-3; no clear D. The V gene lost 0 bases and the J gene lost 3 bases, with 10 bases spanning the gap. The CDR3 is made up of 14 amino acids. CDR1 GTSNPN and CDR2 SVGIG come from the germline V gene (reference sequence). The CDR3 DNA reads as TGTGCCTGGAGTGTACGGGCAGGAACAGATACGCAGTATTTT. It specifies CAWSVRAGTDTQYF. The variable domain in full, completed from reference TRBV30 and TRBJ2-3, reads SQTIHQWPATLVQPVGSPLSLECTVEGTSNPNLYWYRQAAGRGLQLLFYSVGIGQISSEVPQNLSASRPQDRQFILSSKKLLLSDSGFYLCAWSVRAGTDTQYFGPGTRLTVL.

CDR3 region: CASLPGLSSYEQYF. The CDR3 bases are TGTGCCAGCCTCCCCGGGCTGAGCTCCTACGAGCAGTACTTC. The chain couples TRBV27 to TRBJ2-7; D is uncertain. CDR3 size: 14 residues. Germline V gene lookup returns CDR1 MNHEY and CDR2 SMNVEV (reference sequence). Deletions cut 8 bases from V and 0 bases from J, with 14 bases between.

The chain recombines TRBV7-2 with TRBJ2-7; 8 nucleotides line up with TRBD2. In germline, CDR1 is SGHTA, CDR2 FQGNSA. This CDR3 comprises 13 residues. V shed 8 bases and J 4 bases; nucleotides not matched to a gene: 7. The CDR3 nucleotides are TGTGCCAGCTCGGAGGGACTAGAGTACGAGCAGTACTTC. Translated: CASSEGLEYEQYF. Drawing the rest from reference TRBV7-2 and TRBJ2-7, the complete variable domain is GAGVSQSPSNKVTEKGKDVELRCDPISGHTALYWYRQSLGQGLEFLIYFQGNSAPDKSGLPSDRFSAERTGGSVSTLTIQRTQQEDSAVYLCASSEGLEYEQYFGPGTRLTVT.

The table lists this clone with a count of one. This chain's CDR3 is CASSPNAAGIGGNEQFF. In nucleotides, the CDR3 is TGTGCCAGCAGCCCTAATGCAGCGGGAATAGGGGGCAATGAGCAGTTCTTC. V and J are TRBV11-3 and TRBJ2-1; D possibly corresponds to TRBD2 (7 bases). V was shortened by 5 bases and J by 6 bases, with 23 bases between the two germline ends. The CDR3 extends over 17 amino acids. Germline V gene data show CDR1 as SGHNT and CDR2 as YENEEA.

The gene calls are TRBV2 and TRBJ1-4, with D perhaps TRBD1 (6 bases). This CDR3 is 15 amino acids long. CDR1 is SNHLY and CDR2 is FYNNEI in the germline V gene. Trimming removed 6 bases from V and 0 bases from J, with 11 bases in between. The CDR3 coding sequence is TGTGCCAGCAGAGAGGGGGAATCAACTAATGAAAAACTGTTTTTT. Amino acid sequence: CASREGESTNEKLFF.

The chain uses TRBV28 and TRBJ1-1, with D maybe TRBD1 (5 bases). Germline-derived CDR1 and CDR2 are MDHEN and SYDVKM. The CDR3 sequence is 15 residues long. Trimming stripped 5 bases from V and 2 bases from J, with 15 bases between. The CDR3, as DNA: TGTGCCAGCAGTCTACCGACAGCCGTCAACACTGAAGCTTTCTTT. Translation gives CASSLPTAVNTEAFF.

This chain uses TRBV5-6 with TRBJ2-7, with D tentatively TRBD1 (6 bases). CDR1 and CDR2 (germline): SGHDT, YYEEEE. The CDR3 consists of 14 residues. Trimming removed 0 bases from V and 3 bases from J, with 10 bases in between. CDR3 DNA: TGTGCCAGCAGCTTGGACAGGGAGAACTACGAGCAGTACTTC. Translating gives CASSLDRENYEQYF.

The V gene is TRBV15, the J gene TRBJ2-5; D not certain. Looked up from germline, CDR1 is LNHNV and CDR2 is YYDKDF (reference sequence). V lost 4 bases, J lost 4 bases, and 16 bases lay in between. This CDR3 spans 15 amino acids. The CDR3 DNA sequence: TGTGCCACCAGCACGGCTGCCCGCACAAGAGAGACCCAGTACTTC. Translation: CATSTAARTRETQYF.

The rearrangement joins TRBV7-9 to TRBJ2-7; 8 nucleotides line up with TRBD1. V lost 3 bases and J lost 7; bases outside the gene matches: 8. Germline CDR1 and CDR2: SEHNR and FQNEAQ (reference sequence). This CDR3 contains 14 residues. The CDR3 nucleotides are TGTGCCAGCAGCTTGGGCCAGGGGGCTGGAGAGCAGTACTTC. Residues: CASSLGQGAGEQYF.

The chain employs TRBV2 and TRBJ2-3; a weak D match, TRBD2 (6 bases). The V and J ends lost 5 bases and 3 bases respectively, with 12 bases between them. CDR1 and CDR2 (germline): SNHLY, FYNNEI. This CDR3 has 14 residues. CDR3 in DNA: TGTGCCAGCAGTTCCCGACTAGTTACAGATACGCAGTATTTT. It encodes CASSSRLVTDTQYF. The variable domain in full, with the rest retrieved from reference TRBV2 and TRBJ2-3, is EPEVTQTPSHQVTQMGQEVILRCVPISNHLYFYWYRQILGQKVEFLVSFYNNEISEKSEIFDDQFSVERPDGSNFTLKIRSTKLEDSAMYFCASSSRLVTDTQYFGPGTRLTVL.

The CDR3 reads CASSLDRGDYGYTF. The CDR3 region has the DNA TGTGCCAGCAGCCTGGACAGGGGAGACTATGGCTACACCTTC. V is TRBV7-2 and J is TRBJ1-2; TRBD1 agrees at 9 bases. The junction had 4 bases not matched to a gene; V was cut back by 5 bases and J by 3 bases. The CDR3 length is 14 residues. Germline V CDR1 and CDR2: SGHTA, FQGNSA.

The chain couples TRBV6-1 to TRBJ1-2; possible D gene TRBD1, 5 bases. V lost 1 base and J lost 8, with 20 bases in between. Germline V gives CDR1 MNHNS, CDR2 SASEGT. The CDR3 covers 16 residues. In nucleotides, the CDR3 is TGTGCCAGCAGTGAAGGCGTATACGGGGGAATAGGGGGCTACACCTTC. Translation: CASSEGVYGGIGGYTF.

The V gene is TRBV5-1, the J gene TRBJ2-3, with 8 nucleotides matching TRBD1. The CDR3 covers 15 residues. The V and J ends lost 5 bases and 2 bases, in that order; junction bases with no gene match: 7. Germline V lookup: CDR1 SGHRS, CDR2 YFSETQ. CDR3 DNA sequence: TGCGCCAGCAGTCGACAGGGGTCTTACACAGATACGCAGTATTTT. Amino acid sequence: CASSRQGSYTDTQYF.

The rearrangement uses TRBV18 and TRBJ1-2; TRBD1 aligns across 7 bases. V shed 3 bases and J 6 bases; nucleotides not matched to a gene: 4. This CDR3 spans 13 amino acids. Germline CDR1 reads KGHSH; CDR2 reads LQKENI. The chain's CDR3 is CASSPARGDGYTF. The CDR3 DNA follows: TGTGCCAGCTCACCCGCCAGGGGGGATGGCTACACCTTC.

This clone has only one observation. The chain recombines TRBV12-2 with TRBJ1-1. TRBV12-2 is shown as a pseudogene. The CDR3 has 15 amino acids. CDR3: CASRSTSGADTEAFF. In DNA, the CDR3 is TGTGCAAGTCGCTCGACGTCGGGGGCTGACACTGAAGCTTTCTTT.

The chain is built from TRBV7-2 and TRBJ2-7; D is ambiguous. Germline values: CDR1 SGHTA, CDR2 FQGNSA. The CDR3 runs 11 residues. Between the trimmed V and J ends, which lost 5 bases and 3 bases, there was a span of 5 bases. The CDR3 DNA reads as TGTGCCAGCAGCATTAGCTACGAGCAGTACTTC. Amino acid sequence: CASSISYEQYF.

V usage is TRBV28 and J usage is TRBJ1-2; TRBD1 matches at 8 bases. From germline, CDR1 is MDHEN and CDR2 SYDVKM. The length of the CDR3 is 14 residues. The trim removed 4 bases at V and 1 base at J, leaving 2 bases unmatched. CDR3 sequence (DNA): TGTGCCAGCAGTTCGGGACAGGTTAACTATGGCTACACCTTC. Amino acid sequence: CASSSGQVNYGYTF.

The chain links TRBV6-6 to TRBJ2-3; 7 bases agree with TRBD2. Looked up from germline, CDR1 is MNHNY and CDR2 is SVGAGI (reference sequence). The CDR3 loop spans 13 amino acids. The V segment lost 9 bases and the J segment 6 bases; nucleotides outside the gene matches: 9. CDR3 region: CASTRESRDTQYF. The CDR3 DNA follows: TGTGCCAGTACGCGGGAGAGCAGGGATACGCAGTATTTT.

The V gene is TRBV24-1, the J gene TRBJ1-2; 7 nucleotides agree with TRBD1. This CDR3 has 14 amino acids. Germline CDR1 is KGHDR and CDR2 is SFDVKD. J gave up 6 bases and V 4 bases, and 7 bases lay outside the gene matches. The CDR3 DNA sequence: TGTGCCACCAGTGACAGGGGCAGGGGGGATGGCTACACCTTC. Its translation is CATSDRGRGDGYTF.

The CDR3 DNA is TGTGCCAGAAAAAGTCCCGGGACAGGGGCGAACACTGAAGCTTTCTTT. Its protein product is CARKSPGTGANTEAFF. The J gene is TRBJ1-1, the V gene TRBV2; 10 bases match TRBD1. Trimming cost V 9 bases and J 1 base; bases outside gene matches: 11. This CDR3 is built from 16 residues. Germline CDR1 reads SNHLY; CDR2 reads FYNNEI.